This T cell receptor (beta chain) appears in the sequencing data of a study of blood T cell repertoires in COVID-19. On the study more broadly: The origin of the acute and convalescent COVID-19 samples was the United States, Italy and Spain. Sources were T cells, B-cell-depleted T cells, or PBMCs; the material itself was cDNA or gDNA.

Original methodology: Using reference gene primer amplification, nucleated cell counts were estimated. Data came from immunoSEQ multiplex PCR; TCRdb stores just in-frame clones and leaves some out. V, J and clone size derive from that table, while D and trimming were established from the DNA sequence. The sample includes around 230,000 clones, roughly 84% of them seen just once. The CDR3 covers 17 residues. The junction had 12 bases not matched to a gene; V was cut back by 9 bases and J by 3 bases. Per germline, CDR1 LNHDA and CDR2 SQIVND (reference sequence). The source of this sequence is a man aged 40-55 years who had recovered from COVID-19. The sample was peripheral blood. The V call is TRBV19, the J call TRBJ2-3, with TRBD2 identical over 13 bases. CDR3 nucleotides: TGTGCCAGCTCGTCACTAGCGGGAGGGTCCGTAACAGATACGCAGTATTTT. Residues: CASSSLAGGSVTDTQYF.